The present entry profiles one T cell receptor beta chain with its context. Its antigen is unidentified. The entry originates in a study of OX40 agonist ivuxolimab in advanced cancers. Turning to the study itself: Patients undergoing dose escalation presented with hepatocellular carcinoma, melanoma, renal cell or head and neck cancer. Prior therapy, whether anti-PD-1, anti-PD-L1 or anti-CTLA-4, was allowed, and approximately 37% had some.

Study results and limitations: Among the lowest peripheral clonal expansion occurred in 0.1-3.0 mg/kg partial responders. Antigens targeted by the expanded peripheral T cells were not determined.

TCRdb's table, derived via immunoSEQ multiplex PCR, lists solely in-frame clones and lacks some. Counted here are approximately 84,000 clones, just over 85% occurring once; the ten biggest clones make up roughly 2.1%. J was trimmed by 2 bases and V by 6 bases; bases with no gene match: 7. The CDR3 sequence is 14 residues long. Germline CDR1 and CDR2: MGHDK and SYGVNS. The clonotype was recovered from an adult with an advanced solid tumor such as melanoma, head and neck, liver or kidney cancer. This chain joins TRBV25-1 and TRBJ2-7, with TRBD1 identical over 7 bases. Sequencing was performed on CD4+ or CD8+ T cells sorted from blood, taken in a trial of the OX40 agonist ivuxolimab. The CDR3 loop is CASRGQRGAYEQYF. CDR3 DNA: TGTGCCAGCAGGGGACAGCGAGGGGCCTACGAGCAGTACTTC.